This TCR beta chain was captured in a study of regulatory T cells in long-lasting Graves disease. Arm-PCR with iRepertoire HTBI primers amplified the CDR3 regions for these TCR beta libraries. TCRdb re-derived calls from the multiplex PCR reads in MiXCR, one entry per CDR3 protein. This table holds fewer than 400,000 distinct CDR3 sequences, roughly 18% found once. The time point here: newly diagnosed GD, antithyroid drugs for less than 3 months. TCR sequences were obtained from RNA taken from PBMCs. This clonotype was detected a few times. The CDR3 runs 14 residues. Germline V gives CDR1 MNHNS, CDR2 SASEGT. With 5 bases clipped from V and 5 bases from J, the junction kept 8 bases outside the gene matches.

This chain uses TRBV6-1 with TRBJ2-7, with 8 bases matching TRBD2. The source material was peripheral blood mononuclear cells (PBMCs), sampled at new diagnosis, from a patient treated with antithyroid drugs. This receptor was identified in a female donor with Graves disease. The CDR3 DNA follows: TGTGCCAGCAGTCCAGCGGGAGTTATCCACGAGCAGTACTTC. Its translation: CASSPAGVIHEQYF.